This TCR beta chain was found in a study of T cell clonality in common variable immunodeficiency (dated by TCRdb to the mid-2010s). Study-wide conclusions, independent of this receptor: TCRbeta clonality was higher in CVID subjects than in healthy controls (t-test p = 0.018), and the increase was most characteristic of about a third of subjects. Correlations of repertoire features with clinical complications were constrained by heterogeneity among patients within the CVID cohort. According to the authors, finding the cause of the higher clonality in CVID would require sequencing the repertoires of T cell subpopulations. Despite equal DNA input, controls averaged approximately 88,000 unique sequences per sample versus about 30,000 in CVID samples. CVID subjects shared fewer TCRbeta clones with each other than healthy controls did (p < 0.0001). Reportedly, TCRbeta sequences from CVID had fewer deletions and N-nucleotide insertions, and highly modified clones with 13 or more V deletions were absent from CVID.

For sequencing input, CVID and control samples contributed equivalent amounts of genomic DNA. For every sample, a 60 bp segment covering the rearranged TCRbeta CDR3 region was amplified and then sequenced. The immunoSEQ assay, a bias-corrected multiplex PCR with high-throughput sequencing, was employed for TCRbeta amplification. As for the authors' bioinformatics: Each unique nucleotide sequence was treated as a clone and annotated with V, D and J genes, copy number and frequency. Sequences were labeled productive if in frame, and non-productive if out of frame or containing stop codons. As previously described, clonality was calculated on the basis of Shannon's entropy. The predicted amino acid sequences of productive clones were used to derive the mean CDR3 Kyte-Doolittle hydropathy. Using the R hclust function, scaled V gene usage was clustered hierarchically with Manhattan distance and complete linkage. Sharing of clones by CDR3 amino acid sequence was evaluated through resampling of 12 repertoires per group over 100 rounds. The repertoires were searched for roughly 69 published EBV-specific and approximately 250 published CMV-specific TCRbeta sequences. A couple of CVID samples yielding fewer than 10,000 sequences were excluded from analysis, leaving over 35 CVID repertoires. In its TCRdb copy, this immuneACCESS table keeps in-frame sequences only and misses some clones. Where compared with another copy, unresolved V genes explain less than half of these, and the others have no known cause. V and J calls and clone size are copied from that table; D and trimming were computed from the DNA. The table for this sample lists about 45,000 clones, none of them counted only once. About 10% of the sample comes from the top ten.

This clone appeared many times. Its recognized antigen is unknown. The read terminates 3 residues before the CDR3 end, so the remaining end is supplied by the germline J gene. Most of the CVID patients and most of the healthy controls were of Caucasian heritage. From each donor, roughly 4.5 to 9 ml of heparinized peripheral whole blood was collected. Genomic DNA from adults with common variable immune deficiency (CVID) and from healthy adult controls was the source for sequencing TCRbeta CDR3 repertoires. There were around 22 healthy adult volunteers in the control group (12 female and around ten male), ranging in age from 23 to 66 years, with a mean age of nearly 35. To isolate peripheral blood mononuclear cells, diluted blood was subjected to density centrifugation over Hypaque 1077 or Ficoll-Paque. Genomic DNA was obtained from unsorted mononuclear cells through either Qiagen column purification or a centrifugation-based method.

CDR3 length: 15 amino acids, cysteine to phenylalanine. The DNA covers only part of the CDR3, 36 bases in frame from base 1. CDR1 is given as DFQATT and CDR2 as SNEGSKA, both from the germline V gene (reference sequence). V is shortened by 0 bases, J by 2 bases, and the region joining them spans 14 bases. Sequencing was done on a sample of peripheral blood mononuclear cells. This TCR came from a person between 18 and 75 years old in good health. Recombination connected TRBV20-1 to TRBJ2-7; TRBD1 is a weak D gene call, 5 bases matching. CDR3 protein: CSARDDPGNTYEQYF. CDR3 bases read: TGCAGTGCTAGAGATGATCCAGGGAATACCTACGAG.